This TCR beta chain stems from a study of glioma-infiltrating T cells after dendritic cell vaccination. Notes on the study in general: TCR clonality showed no direct relationship with survival.

Between the trimmed V and J ends, which lost 3 bases and 1 base, there was a span of 11 bases. This CDR3 is 15 amino acids long. Germline V gives CDR1 SGDLS, CDR2 YYNGEE. As to this clone: What it recognizes is unknown.

TCRB CDR3 was amplified from 2 ug genomic DNA or less. Sequencing used immunoSEQ multiplex PCR; TCRdb keeps in-frame clones, though not all of them. The table has under 100,000 clones, under 90% seen once. Selection required adequate fresh-frozen tumor tissue plus more than two years' survival data. PBMC were collected before vaccination, two weeks after the third vaccination, and at progression. The sequencing used blood, collected before dendritic cell vaccination. The TCR was taken from a human donor with glioblastoma. The chain recombines TRBV9 with TRBJ1-5; D is perhaps TRBD1 (6 bases). CDR3 protein: CASSGTGLSNQPQHF. The CDR3 bases are TGTGCCAGCAGCGGAACAGGGTTGAGCAATCAGCCCCAGCATTTT.